One and the same sample provided the 32 T cell receptor beta chains below, sequenced in a study of sequential checkpoint blockade in melanoma. The protocol was immunoSEQ multiplex PCR, while the TCRdb copy is restricted to in-frame clones and leaves out a portion. The table has under 20,000 clones, roughly 73% seen once; the top ten hold 4.8%. The treatment was: randomized to nivolumab then ipilimumab (arm A) or the reverse (arm B). The sequences come from tumor tissue (inferred from file names), collected from a patient given nivolumab and ipilimumab in sequence. These receptors were taken from a human donor with melanoma.

The gene calls are TRBV30 and TRBJ2-6; D is unresolved. Trimming shortened V by 3 bases and J by 2 bases, and 14 bases separated the two germline ends. CDR1 GTSNPN and CDR2 SVGIG come from the germline V gene (reference sequence). The CDR3 length is 16 residues. CDR3 nucleotides: TGTGCCTGGAGAACGGGTCACTCGACTGGGGCCAACGTCCTGACTTTC. This encodes CAWRTGHSTGANVLTF. The whole variable domain, filled in from reference TRBV30 and TRBJ2-6, reads SQTIHQWPATLVQPVGSPLSLECTVEGTSNPNLYWYRQAAGRGLQLLFYSVGIGQISSEVPQNLSASRPQDRQFILSSKKLLLSDSGFYLCAWRTGHSTGANVLTFGAGSRLTVL.

The V and J genes are TRBV11-3 and TRBJ2-3; either TRBD1 or TRBD2 may fit D (5 bases each). CDR3 size: 15 residues. Germline V lookup: CDR1 SGHNT, CDR2 YENEEA. The V and J ends lost 4 bases and 4 bases respectively, with 15 bases between them. Here the CDR3 DNA reads TGTGCCAGCAGCTCGGGACCCCTGGGCGCAGATACGCAGTATTTT. Translation gives CASSSGPLGADTQYF.

The sample holds a few counts of this clone. V gene TRBV19 combines with J gene TRBJ1-5; D might be TRBD1 (6 bases). Germline CDR1 reads LNHDA; CDR2 reads SQIVND (reference sequence). The CDR3 runs 16 residues. The ends were cut back, 7 bases at V and 4 bases at J, with 20 bases in the middle. This chain's CDR3 is CASTPNRDTKNQPQHF. Here the CDR3 DNA reads TGTGCCAGTACTCCAAACCGGGACACTAAGAATCAGCCCCAGCATTTT.

V and J are TRBV5-1 and TRBJ2-2; D might be TRBD1 or TRBD2, each matching 5 bases. Germline assignment: CDR1 SGHRS and CDR2 YFSETQ. V lost 3 bases, J lost 4 bases, and 16 bases lay in between. The CDR3 spans 16 residues. CDR3 region: CASSWRRGGTTGELFF. The CDR3 region has the DNA TGCGCCAGCAGCTGGAGAAGAGGTGGGACCACCGGGGAGCTGTTTTTT.

The V gene is TRBV11-3, the J gene TRBJ2-5; a weak D match, TRBD2 (5 bases). Germline V gene lookup returns CDR1 SGHNT and CDR2 YENEEA. Trimming took off 4 bases at V and 3 bases at J, with 12 bases between the two ends. The CDR3 spans 14 residues. In nucleotides, the CDR3 is TGTGCCAGCAGCTCATCAGGAGCGGAAGAGACCCAGTACTTC. It specifies CASSSSGAEETQYF. Using reference TRBV11-3 and TRBJ2-5 for the parts outside the CDR3, the full variable domain is EAGVVQSPRYKIIEKKQPVAFWCNPISGHNTLYWYLQNLGQGPELLIRYENEEAVDDSQLPKDRFSAERLKGVDSTLKIQPAELGDSAVYLCASSSSGAEETQYFGPGTRLLVL.

This chain links TRBV10-2 with TRBJ1-3, with 9 bases aligning to TRBD1. Per the germline V gene, CDR1 is WSHSY and CDR2 is SAAADI. V lost 0 bases and J lost 4; bases outside the gene matches: 10. The CDR3 loop spans 18 amino acids. CDR3 sequence (DNA): TGCGCCAGCAGTGAGTCCGTCCCGGGACAGGGATCCGGAAACACCATATATTTT. As protein: CASSESVPGQGSGNTIYF.

The sample holds a few counts of this clone. The J gene is TRBJ1-4, the V gene TRBV19; tentative D call: TRBD1 (6 bases). Looked up from germline, CDR1 is LNHDA and CDR2 is SQIVND (reference sequence). The CDR3 spans 13 residues. Trimming took off 6 bases at V and 8 bases at J, with 13 bases between the two ends. Here the CDR3 DNA reads TGTGCCAGTAGACCGACAGGAGAGGAAAAACTGTTTTTT. This translates into CASRPTGEEKLFF.

This clone was seen only a few times. The J gene is TRBJ2-2, the V gene TRBV11-3; the match to TRBD2 covers 7 bases. Looked up from germline, CDR1 is SGHNT and CDR2 is YENEEA. V lost 4 bases, J lost 0 bases, and 8 bases stayed unmatched. The CDR3 length is 17 residues. The CDR3 here is CASSSLAAGANTGELFF. The DNA of the CDR3 is TGTGCCAGCAGCTCCCTGGCCGCGGGGGCGAACACCGGGGAGCTGTTTTTT.

The rearrangement joins TRBV12-1 to TRBJ1-1. TRBV12-1 is a known pseudogene. This CDR3 has 16 amino acids. CDR3 protein: CASHSGMRYMNTEAFF. CDR3 sequence (DNA): TGTGCCAGCCACTCTGGCATGCGGTACATGAACACTGAAGCTTTCTTT.

This chain connects TRBV6-8 to TRBJ1-1, with D tentatively TRBD1 (6 bases). V was clipped by 8 bases and J by 10 bases, with 23 bases between them. The germline V gene encodes CDR1 MNHGY and CDR2 SAAAGT. CDR3 length: 14 amino acids. DNA of the CDR3: TGTGCCAGCTTAAGAGGACAGACCCGGATAGGAGCTTTCTTT. Protein sequence: CASLRGQTRIGAFF.

The rearrangement uses TRBV10-1 and TRBJ1-1; 8 positions agree with TRBD1. From germline, CDR1 is WNHNN and CDR2 SYGVQD (reference sequence). With 6 bases clipped from V and 0 bases from J, the junction kept 9 bases outside the gene matches. The CDR3 extends over 16 amino acids. The chain's CDR3 is CASSTGTGAMNTEAFF. The CDR3, as DNA: TGCGCCAGCAGCACCGGGACAGGAGCCATGAACACTGAAGCTTTCTTT.

The chain joins TRBV18 to TRBJ2-1, with a possible D match to TRBD2 (7 bases). This CDR3 comprises 14 residues. Between the trimmed V and J ends, which lost 3 bases and 8 bases, there was a span of 14 bases. Per the germline V gene, CDR1 is KGHSH and CDR2 is LQKENI. CDR3: CASSPTRGGDEQFF. CDR3 sequence (DNA): TGTGCCAGCTCACCCACTAGGGGGGGAGATGAGCAGTTCTTC.

The chain is built from TRBV30 and TRBJ1-5; D ambiguous. V lost 4 bases, J lost 5 bases, and 12 bases lay in between. The CDR3 loop spans 13 amino acids. Germline loops: CDR1 GTSNPN, CDR2 SVGIG (reference sequence). The CDR3 DNA sequence: TGTGCCTGGACCTCGGACGGTGATCAGCCCCAGCATTTT. Residues: CAWTSDGDQPQHF.

V usage is TRBV15 and J usage is TRBJ2-5; possible D gene TRBD2, 6 bases. V was pared by 0 bases and J by 2 bases, with 10 bases between. This CDR3 contains 15 residues. In germline, CDR1 is LNHNV, CDR2 YYDKDF (reference sequence). CDR3 protein: CATSRETSWQETQYF. The CDR3 DNA reads as TGTGCCACCAGCAGAGAGACTAGTTGGCAAGAGACCCAGTACTTC.

The chain links TRBV9 to TRBJ1-5; the D is unclear. Germline V gene sequence: CDR1 SGDLS, CDR2 YYNGEE. Trimming stripped 3 bases from V and 10 bases from J, with 11 bases between. The CDR3 length is 12 residues. This CDR3 reads CASSGTGGPQHF. In nucleotides, the CDR3 is TGTGCCAGCAGCGGGACGGGTGGACCCCAGCATTTT.

The rearrangement uses TRBV27 and TRBJ2-7; TRBD2 might be the D (5 bases). V shed 1 base and J shed 0 bases, with 10 bases lying between them. Per germline, CDR1 MNHEY and CDR2 SMNVEV (reference sequence). The CDR3 is 15 residues long. DNA for the CDR3: TGTGCCAGCAGTTTATATGGACTTAGCTCCTACGAGCAGTACTTC. Translation gives CASSLYGLSSYEQYF.

The chain carries TRBV5-1 and TRBJ1-1, with 7 bases identical to TRBD1. V was clipped by 4 bases and J by 6 bases; unmatched bases: 9. The CDR3 length is 14 residues. Germline V gene sequence: CDR1 SGHRS, CDR2 YFSETQ. CDR3 bases: TGCGCCAGCAGCCAAGACAGGGTCGGGGCTGAAGCTTTCTTT. Its protein product is CASSQDRVGAEAFF.

V and J are TRBV6-7 and TRBJ2-1; no firm D call. TRBV6-7 carries the ORF label, with uncertain function. The CDR3 is 11 amino acids. V gave up 5 bases and J gave up 7 bases, with 6 bases separating them. The CDR3 spells CASSLENEQFF. The CDR3 coding sequence is TGTGCCAGCAGTCTGGAGAATGAGCAGTTCTTC.

J is TRBJ1-4 and V is TRBV9, with TRBD1 matching over 10 bases. J gave up 8 bases and V 5 bases, and 9 bases lay outside the gene matches. Looked up from germline, CDR1 is SGDLS and CDR2 is YYNGEE. The CDR3 contains 15 residues. The CDR3 DNA sequence: TGTGCCAGCAGGTACCGACAGGGGGCGAGCGAAAAACTGTTTTTT. Protein sequence: CASRYRQGASEKLFF.

This sequence joins TRBV29-1 and TRBJ1-6; D gene unclear. The germline V gene has CDR1 SQVTM and CDR2 ANQGSEA. The V and J ends lost 4 bases and 7 bases respectively, with 11 bases between them. The CDR3 has 13 residues. CDR3 sequence (DNA): TGCAGCGTTGGTAGCGCAGTGAATTCACCCCTCCACTTT. This encodes CSVGSAVNSPLHF.

This clone has more than one count but fewer than ten. This chain connects TRBV9 to TRBJ1-1; no definite D call. This CDR3 has 13 residues. Trimming left V 1 base short and J 1 base short, with 5 bases between. Germline loops: CDR1 SGDLS, CDR2 YYNGEE. CDR3 nucleotides: TGTGCCAGCAGCGTAATGGCGAACACTGAAGCTTTCTTT. It is translated as CASSVMANTEAFF.

The chain is built from TRBV19 and TRBJ1-1; no firm D call. In germline, CDR1 is LNHDA, CDR2 SQIVND (reference sequence). Between the trimmed V and J ends, which lost 7 bases and 1 base, there was a span of 4 bases. The CDR3 totals 11 residues. Written as DNA, the CDR3 is TGTGCCAGTATGGGGAACACTGAAGCTTTCTTT. This encodes CASMGNTEAFF.

This clone was observed a few times. The CDR3, as DNA: TGTGCCACCACTAAGGCCGGGACAGGGGGCTTTCGCAATCAGCCCCAGCATTTT. It is translated as CATTKAGTGGFRNQPQHF. The rearrangement uses TRBV10-3 and TRBJ1-5; TRBD1 matches at 12 bases. With V trimmed by 10 bases and J by 2 bases, 15 bases remained unmatched. The germline V gene has CDR1 ENHRY and CDR2 SYGVKD. The CDR3 length is 18 residues.

The J gene is TRBJ2-3, the V gene TRBV19; 11 bases line up with TRBD2. The CDR3 contains 16 residues. After removal of 5 bases from V and 2 bases from J, the junction contained 6 bases not matched to a gene. Germline-derived CDR1 and CDR2 are LNHDA and SQIVND (reference sequence). In DNA form, the CDR3 reads TGTGCCAGTAGTGTGGGACTAGCGGAAGCCACAGATACGCAGTATTTT. Protein: CASSVGLAEATDTQYF.

The chain carries TRBV5-1 and TRBJ1-1; 8 bases line up with TRBD1. The germline V gene encodes CDR1 SGHRS and CDR2 YFSETQ. Trimming at V came to 0 bases and at J to 8 bases, leaving 6 bases not matched to a gene. The CDR3 runs 14 residues. The CDR3 is CASSLGSGGGEAFF. CDR3 in DNA: TGCGCCAGCAGCTTGGGATCAGGGGGCGGGGAAGCTTTCTTT.

The chain has TRBV29-1 and TRBJ2-1; 10 nucleotides agree with TRBD1. The CDR3 runs 12 residues. The V segment lost 7 bases and the J segment 9 bases; nucleotides outside the gene matches: 6. Germline V gene sequence: CDR1 SQVTM, CDR2 ANQGSEA. CDR3 sequence reads: CSARQGAGEQFF. The DNA for the CDR3 is TGCAGCGCCCGACAGGGGGCTGGTGAGCAGTTCTTC.

By share, this clone ranks as medium-sized. This chain uses TRBV9 with TRBJ1-5, with D possibly TRBD1 on 6 matching bases. The germline V gene has CDR1 SGDLS and CDR2 YYNGEE. This CDR3 has 15 residues. Trimming took 5 bases from V and 3 from J, leaving 15 bases between them. Written as DNA, the CDR3 is TGTGCCAGCAGTGAATCCAGGGGCGACAATCAGCCCCAGCATTTT. It yields the protein CASSESRGDNQPQHF.

CDR3 bases: TGTGCCAGCAGCCAAGGACCACAGGGGTCCTCTGGGGCCAACGTCCTGACTTTC. Protein: CASSQGPQGSSGANVLTF. The chain uses TRBV7-5 and TRBJ2-6; the table assigns TRBD1, which was not confirmed against the DNA. TRBV7-5 has pseudogene status. This CDR3 has 18 residues.

In its sample, this clone was seen a few times. V gene TRBV18 combines with J gene TRBJ1-2; 7 nucleotides agree with TRBD1. V lost 3 bases, J lost 7 bases, and 2 bases stayed unmatched. This CDR3 is built from 12 residues. Germline V lookup: CDR1 KGHSH, CDR2 LQKENI. CDR3 bases: TGTGCCAGCTCACCGGGACAGCTTGGCTACACCTTC. It codes for CASSPGQLGYTF.

V gene TRBV9 combines with J gene TRBJ1-2; maybe TRBD1 (6 bases). The CDR3 is made up of 14 amino acids. The germline V and J ends were trimmed by 3 bases and 8 bases, with 17 bases remaining between them. Per germline, CDR1 SGDLS and CDR2 YYNGEE. The CDR3 DNA reads TGTGCCAGCAGCGCGAGAACCATGACAGGAGGCTACACCTTC. It encodes CASSARTMTGGYTF.

This clone was found a few times. The chain couples TRBV12-1 to TRBJ2-7; the D call TRBD1 from the table was never checked on the DNA. TRBV12-1 is termed a pseudogene. This CDR3 is 13 amino acids long. The CDR3 reads CASSFRGQGEQYF. CDR3 nucleotide sequence: TGTGCCAGCAGCTTCAGGGGGCAGGGCGAGCAGTACTTC.

This clone was recorded once. The chain couples TRBV6-8 to TRBJ2-5; D is unresolved. The V end was cut by 2 bases, the J end by 3 bases, with 10 bases between. Germline CDR1 and CDR2: MNHGY and SAAAGT. The CDR3 consists of 14 residues. CDR3 sequence: CASSYHRQEETQYF. CDR3 nucleotide sequence: TGTGCCAGCAGTTACCATCGTCAGGAAGAGACCCAGTACTTC.